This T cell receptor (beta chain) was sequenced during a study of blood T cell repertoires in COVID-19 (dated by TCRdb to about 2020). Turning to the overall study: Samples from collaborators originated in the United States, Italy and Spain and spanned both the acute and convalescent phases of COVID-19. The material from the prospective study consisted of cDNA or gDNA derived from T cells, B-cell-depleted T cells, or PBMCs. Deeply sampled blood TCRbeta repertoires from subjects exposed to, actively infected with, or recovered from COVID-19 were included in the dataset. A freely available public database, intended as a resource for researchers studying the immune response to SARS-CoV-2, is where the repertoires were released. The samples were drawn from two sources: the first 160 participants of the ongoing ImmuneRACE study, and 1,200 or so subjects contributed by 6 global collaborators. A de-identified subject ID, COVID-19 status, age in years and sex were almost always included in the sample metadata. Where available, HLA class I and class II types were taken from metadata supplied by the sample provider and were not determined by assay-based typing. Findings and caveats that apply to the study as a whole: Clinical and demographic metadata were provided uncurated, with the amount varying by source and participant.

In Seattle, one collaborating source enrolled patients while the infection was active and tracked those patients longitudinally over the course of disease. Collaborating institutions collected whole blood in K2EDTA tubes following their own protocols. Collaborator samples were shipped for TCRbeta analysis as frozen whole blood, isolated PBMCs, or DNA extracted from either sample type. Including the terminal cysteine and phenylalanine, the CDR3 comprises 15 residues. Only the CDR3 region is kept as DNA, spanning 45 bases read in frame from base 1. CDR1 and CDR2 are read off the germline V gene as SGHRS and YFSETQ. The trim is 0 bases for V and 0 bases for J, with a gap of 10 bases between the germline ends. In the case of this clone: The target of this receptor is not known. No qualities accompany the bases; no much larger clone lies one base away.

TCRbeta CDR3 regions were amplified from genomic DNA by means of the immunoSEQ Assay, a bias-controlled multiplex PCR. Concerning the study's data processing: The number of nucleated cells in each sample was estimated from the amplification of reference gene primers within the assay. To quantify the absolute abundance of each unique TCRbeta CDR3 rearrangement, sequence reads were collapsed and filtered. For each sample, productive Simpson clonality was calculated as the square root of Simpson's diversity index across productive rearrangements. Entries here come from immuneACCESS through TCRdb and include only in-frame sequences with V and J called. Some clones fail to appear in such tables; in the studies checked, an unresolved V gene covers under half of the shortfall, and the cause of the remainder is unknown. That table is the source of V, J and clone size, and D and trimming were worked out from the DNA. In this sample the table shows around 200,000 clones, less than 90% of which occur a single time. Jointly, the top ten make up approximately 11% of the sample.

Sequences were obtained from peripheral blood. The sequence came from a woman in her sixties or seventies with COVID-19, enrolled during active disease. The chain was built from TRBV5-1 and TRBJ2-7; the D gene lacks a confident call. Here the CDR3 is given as CASSLEATRSYEQYF. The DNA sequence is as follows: TGCGCCAGCAGCTTGGAAGCCACCCGCTCCTACGAGCAGTACTTC.